The clone carrying this TCR beta chain was detected a few times. The antigen is unknown. Use of 60 Vbeta and 13 Jbeta primers characterized the PCR. Only in-frame clones appear in the TCRdb table, and some are missing; sequencing was by immunoSEQ multiplex PCR. Here the sample spans over 90,000 clones, almost 80% being singletons. These data come from a study of cytomegalovirus exposure and HLA in healthy donors. Study context: Ancestry clustering placed 81% of under 450 genotyped donors in the Caucasian-associated cluster. General study points: In a later analysis, most CMV-associated TCR beta chains appeared HLA-restricted. Analysis was performed later, and it showed HLA-associated TCR beta chains to be more clonally expanded than equally common others. Sequencing likely caused a cluster of highly shared sequence variants.

V dropped 6 bases and J dropped 5 bases, with 13 bases sitting between them. The CDR3 loop spans 14 amino acids. Germline V CDR1 and CDR2: KGHSH, LQKENI. The source of this sequence is a man aged 50 to 60 in good health and CMV-seropositive. The chain has TRBV18 and TRBJ2-2, with a weak D call TRBD2 (6 bases). The sequencing input was PBMCs. This chain's CDR3 is CASSRRELTGELFF. DNA of the CDR3: TGTGCCAGCTCTAGGAGGGAGCTTACCGGGGAGCTGTTTTTT.